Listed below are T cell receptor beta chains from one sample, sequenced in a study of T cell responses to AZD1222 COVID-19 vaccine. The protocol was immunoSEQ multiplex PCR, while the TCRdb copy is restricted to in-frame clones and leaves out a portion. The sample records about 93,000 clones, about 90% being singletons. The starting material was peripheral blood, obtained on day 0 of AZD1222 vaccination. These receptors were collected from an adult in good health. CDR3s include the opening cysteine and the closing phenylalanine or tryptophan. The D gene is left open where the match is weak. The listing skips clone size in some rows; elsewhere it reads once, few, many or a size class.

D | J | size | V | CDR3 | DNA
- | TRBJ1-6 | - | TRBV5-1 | CASRGTEHSPLHF | TGCGCCAGCCGGGGGACTGAGCATTCACCCCTCCACTTT
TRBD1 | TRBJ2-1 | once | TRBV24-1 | CATSTGTGGHGEQFF | TGTGCCACCAGTACCGGGACAGGGGGACACGGGGAGCAGTTCTTC
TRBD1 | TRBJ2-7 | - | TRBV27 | CASSFGTASYEQYF | TGTGCCAGCAGTTTCGGGACAGCATCCTACGAGCAGTACTTC
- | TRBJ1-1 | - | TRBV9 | CASSVDSLGGAFF | TGTGCCAGCAGCGTAGATTCCCTCGGGGGAGCTTTCTTT
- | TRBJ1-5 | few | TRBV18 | CASSPPGGSNQPQHF | TGTGCCAGCTCACCACCGGGGGGTAGCAATCAGCCCCAGCATTTT
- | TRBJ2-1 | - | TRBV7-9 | CASSLERTAWKHEQFF | TGTGCCAGCAGCTTGGAGCGGACAGCTTGGAAACATGAGCAGTTCTTC
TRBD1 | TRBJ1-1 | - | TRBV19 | CASSPRTGSMNTEAFF | TGTGCCAGTAGTCCCCGGACAGGGTCGATGAACACTGAAGCTTTCTTT
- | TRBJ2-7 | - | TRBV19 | CASSIRDNYEQYF | TGTGCCAGTAGTATCAGAGACAACTACGAGCAGTACTTC
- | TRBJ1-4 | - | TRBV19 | CASKGSSLTNEKLFF | TGTGCCAGTAAAGGGTCATCCCTTACTAATGAAAAACTGTTTTTT
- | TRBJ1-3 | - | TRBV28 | CASSPWATSGNTIYF | TGTGCCAGCAGTCCGTGGGCCACCTCGGGAAACACCATATATTTT
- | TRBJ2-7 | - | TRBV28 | CASSFPGLQHSSYEQYF | TGTGCCAGCAGTTTTCCGGGGCTTCAACACAGCTCCTACGAGCAGTACTTC
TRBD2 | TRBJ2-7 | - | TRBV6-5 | CASRSPGLAGSEQYF | TGTGCCAGCAGAAGCCCGGGACTAGCGGGAAGCGAGCAGTACTTC